A single sample is the source of the 7 T cell receptor delta chains below, sequenced in a study of gamma-delta T cells after stem cell transplantation. TCRdb fed the RT-PCR reads to CATT. The table lists around 2,000 delta-chain clones, 1.2% of them singletons, with approximately 21% in the top ten. Sample: gamma-delta T cells. The source is a human donor. It is not recorded whose cells these are; they may come from a transplant donor.

This clone has just a few counts. A single base is all that separates this from a far larger clone, so a read error is likely. This chain connects TRDV2 to TRDJ1, with 10 bases lining up with TRDD3. There are 16 residues in the CDR3. The V gene's germline CDR1 is GEAIGNYY and CDR2 EKD. The CDR3 nucleotides read TGTGCCTGTGACGATCTTGGGGGATACCGGGCCGATAAACCCATCTTT. As protein: CACDDLGGYRADKPIF.

There are a few counts of this clone. One base separates it from a far larger clone, so it is likely a read error. V is TRDV2 and J is TRDJ1; 10 nucleotides line up with TRDD3. The CDR3 has 15 amino acids. CDR1 and CDR2 (germline): GEAIGNYY, EKD. V shed 3 bases, J shed 2 bases, and the junction held 5 bases outside the gene matches. CDR3: CACDSILGDTDKLIF. In DNA form, the CDR3 reads TGTGCCTGTGACTCTATACTGGGGGATACCGATAAACTCATCTTT.

This clone was seen ten or more times. V gene TRDV1 combines with J gene TRDJ1; 13 bases line up with TRDD3. CDR1 and CDR2 from the germline V gene are TSWWSYY and QGS. The CDR3 runs 25 residues. V was pared by 4 bases and J by 0 bases, with 29 bases of the junction left unmatched. The CDR3 sequence: CALGGKRGPQPPTLGDTVYTDKLIF. Written as DNA, the CDR3 is TGTGCTCTTGGGGGCAAACGGGGCCCCCAGCCCCCGACACTGGGGGATACGGTGTACACCGATAAACTCATCTTT.

The sample holds a few counts of this clone. The CDR3 sequence: CACDTLSVLGDTPSGTDKLIF. In DNA, the CDR3 is TGTGCCTGTGACACCCTGTCCGTACTGGGGGATACCCCTTCGGGAACCGATAAACTCATCTTT. The rearrangement joins TRDV2 to TRDJ1; 12 bases align to TRDD3. Germline lookup yields CDR1 GEAIGNYY and CDR2 EKD. The V and J ends lost 0 bases and 2 bases, in that order; junction bases with no gene match: 18. This CDR3 contains 21 residues.

This clone has more than one count but fewer than ten. Only one base separates this from a far larger clonotype, so it likely reflects a read error. The sample holds other DNA sequences that translate to the same CDR3. The chain carries TRDV1 and TRDJ1; tentative D call: TRDD3 (6 bases). This CDR3 has 22 residues. V was pared by 1 base and J by 5 bases, with 35 bases between. Germline lookup yields CDR1 TSWWSYY and CDR2 QGS. CDR3: CALGERRSVVYWETLRTDKLIF. The CDR3 nucleotides are TGTGCTCTTGGGGAACGGAGATCTGTAGTGTACTGGGAAACACTAAGAACTGATAAACTCATCTTT.

On this clone itself: The TCRdb protein, from a much larger clone, departs from this DNA's translation at residue 4, likely by read error; the protein shown derives from the DNA. The V call is TRDV2, the J call TRDJ1, with 10 bases matching TRDD3. The J segment lost 11 bases and the V segment lost 6 bases, leaving 23 bases of the junction unmatched. The CDR3 spans 17 residues. Germline V gives CDR1 GEAIGNYY, CDR2 EKD. As DNA, the CDR3 is TGTGCCTGTAACATAATTCAGATGGGGGATACTAAGGCAGAGCTCATCTTT. Translating gives CACNIIQMGDTKAELIF.

Comment on this clone: The junction and the germline gene differ at one end; a read error may be behind it. V is TRDV2 and J is TRDJ3, with 7 nucleotides matching TRDD3. Germline CDR1 and CDR2: GEAIGNYY and EKD. The CDR3 covers 17 residues. The CDR3 reads CARDTTGVSWDTRQMFF. DNA of the CDR3: TGTGCCCGTGACACGACTGGGGTATCCTGGGACACCCGACAGATGTTTTTC.